This section outlines one T cell receptor beta chain sequence together with its context. The antigen remains unidentified. CDR1 is SGHKS, CDR2 YYEKEE, per germline (reference sequence). Trimming pared 4 bases from V and 6 bases from J, leaving 12 bases between. The length of the CDR3 is 13 residues. This sample is part of a study of T cells in Graves' hyperthyroidism and ophthalmopathy. Findings of the study overall: A model using 13 V-J features told ophthalmopathy apart from stable hyperthyroidism.

RNA transcripts were the template for amplifying TCR beta CDR3 regions. Initially, a first-round RT-PCR of the TCR CDR3 employed the HTBI primer set. MiXCR, run by TCRdb on the multiplex PCR reads, gives a single entry per CDR3 protein. The sample lists fewer than 200,000 distinct CDR3 sequences, 15% to 20% occurring once. This TCR was recovered from a woman between 45 and 65 years old with Graves' hyperthyroidism. The V call is TRBV5-5, the J call TRBJ2-3; possibly TRBD1 or TRBD2 for D (5 bases each). Specimen: blood. DNA of the CDR3: TGTGCCAGCAGCCCGCGCGAGGGGGATACGCAGTATTTT. Protein: CASSPREGDTQYF.